This TCR beta chain originates from a study of blood T cell repertoires in COVID-19. Study at large: The study drew acute and convalescent COVID-19 samples from the United States, Italy and Spain. Sample material is recorded as cDNA or gDNA derived from T cells, B-cell-depleted T cells, or PBMCs.

In the authors' methods: For nucleated cells, counts were estimated from reference gene primer amplification. Some clones are missing from TCRdb's copy, which holds only in-frame ones; the method was immunoSEQ multiplex PCR. V and J calls and clone size are as listed in that table; D and trimming were resolved from the DNA. Of roughly 300,000 clones listed, 81% were seen once; the top ten hold just under 3%. V was cut by 7 bases and J by 1 base, with 13 bases left in between. The CDR3 contains 14 residues. Germline loops: CDR1 SGHVS, CDR2 FNYEAQ. Sequenced material: peripheral blood. The sequence derives from a woman aged 60-75 years with active or convalescent COVID-19. The rearrangement uses TRBV7-6 and TRBJ1-1, with D possibly being TRBD1 (5 bases). CDR3 sequence (DNA): TGTGCCAGCACCCCCTCCGGGGGGAACACTGAAGCTTTCTTT. Amino acids: CASTPSGGNTEAFF.